This paragraph covers one T cell receptor beta chain sequence. Its antigen is not identified. The PCR employed 60 Vbeta primers together with 13 Jbeta primers. TCRdb's copy holds only in-frame clones and misses some; the assay was immunoSEQ multiplex PCR. The top ten clones hold over 0.95% of a sample with about 140,000 clones, 65% to 90% of them seen once. The data belong to a study of cytomegalovirus exposure and HLA in healthy donors. On the study more broadly: There were 350 to 450 genotyped donors. Of these, 81% fell in the genetic ancestry cluster associated with self-reported Caucasian donors.

Findings of the study overall: High sensitivity and specificity were reportedly achieved when the classifier diagnosed cytomegalovirus status.

The sequencing sample was made of PBMCs. This receptor was identified in a female donor in good health and CMV-seronegative.

CDR3 DNA: TGTGCCAGCAGCCCCGGGACAGCCCTCTATGGCTACACCTTC. Its translation: CASSPGTALYGYTF. V is TRBV6-5 and J is TRBJ1-2, with 7 bases identical to TRBD1. The trim removed 6 bases at V and 4 bases at J, leaving 8 bases unmatched. Germline-derived CDR1 and CDR2 are MNHEY and SVGAGI. CDR3 length equals 14 residues.